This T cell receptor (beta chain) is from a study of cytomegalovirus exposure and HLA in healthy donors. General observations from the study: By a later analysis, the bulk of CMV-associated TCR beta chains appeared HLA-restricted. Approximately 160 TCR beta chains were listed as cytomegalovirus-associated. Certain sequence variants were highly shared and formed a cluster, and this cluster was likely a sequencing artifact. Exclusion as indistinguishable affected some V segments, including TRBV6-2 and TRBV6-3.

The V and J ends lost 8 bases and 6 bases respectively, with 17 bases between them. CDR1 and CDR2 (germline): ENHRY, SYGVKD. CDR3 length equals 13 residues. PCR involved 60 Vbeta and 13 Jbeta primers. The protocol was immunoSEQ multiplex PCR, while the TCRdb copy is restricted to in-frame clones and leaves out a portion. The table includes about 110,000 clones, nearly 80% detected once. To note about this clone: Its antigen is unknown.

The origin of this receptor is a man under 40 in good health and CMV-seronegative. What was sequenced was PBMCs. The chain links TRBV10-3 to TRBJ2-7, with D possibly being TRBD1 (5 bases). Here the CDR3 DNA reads TGTGCCATCGGAACAATGGGGCTACTCGAGCAGTACTTC. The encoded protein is CAIGTMGLLEQYF.